This is a list of T cell receptor beta chains from one sample in a study of cytomegalovirus exposure and HLA in healthy donors. Assay: immunoSEQ multiplex PCR; the TCRdb copy retains only in-frame clones and omits some. The table lists about 160,000 clones, around four fifths of them singletons. Source material: PBMCs. Every receptor here comes from a man aged 25 to 40 in good health and CMV-seropositive. CDR3s include the opening cysteine and the closing phenylalanine or tryptophan. Fields, in order: D gene, clone size, J gene, V gene, CDR3 DNA, CDR3 protein. The D gene is left open where the match is weak. The size of a clone is reported for some rows only, either as once, few or many, or as a class for expanded clones.

d_gene: TRBD1; abundance: -; j_gene: TRBJ1-3; v_gene: TRBV7-8; CDR3nt: TGTGCCAGCAGCCGGGACAGGGGGTCCCCTCGTCGAAACACCATATATTTT; CDR3aa: CASSRDRGSPRRNTIYF
d_gene: TRBD2; abundance: few; j_gene: TRBJ2-7; v_gene: TRBV5-1; CDR3nt: TGCGCCAGCAGCTTTGAGCGGGGGGTCTACGAGCAGTACTTC; CDR3aa: CASSFERGVYEQYF
d_gene: -; abundance: -; j_gene: TRBJ1-4; v_gene: TRBV6-5; CDR3nt: TGTGCCAGCAGTTACTCCTGGACAGTTAATGAAAAACTGTTTTTT; CDR3aa: CASSYSWTVNEKLFF
d_gene: -; abundance: -; j_gene: TRBJ1-2; v_gene: TRBV4-3; CDR3nt: TGCGCCAGCAGCCAAGATAGGAGGGGCGGGGGCTACACCTTC; CDR3aa: CASSQDRRGGGYTF
d_gene: -; abundance: -; j_gene: TRBJ2-7; v_gene: TRBV18; CDR3nt: TGTGCCAGCTCAAACGCAGGCTCCGGCTCCTACGAGCAGTACTTC; CDR3aa: CASSNAGSGSYEQYF
d_gene: TRBD1; abundance: -; j_gene: TRBJ1-1; v_gene: TRBV7-8; CDR3nt: TGTGCCAGCAGCTGGGGACAGGGGAACACTGAAGCTTTCTTT; CDR3aa: CASSWGQGNTEAFF
d_gene: -; abundance: -; j_gene: TRBJ1-1; v_gene: TRBV7-2; CDR3nt: TGTGCCAGCAGCCGAAACAGGGACCCAGCTTTCTTT; CDR3aa: CASSRNRDPAFF
d_gene: TRBD1; abundance: few; j_gene: TRBJ1-1; v_gene: TRBV19; CDR3nt: TGTGCCAGTAGAGAGGGGGCTGGTGAAGCTTTCTTT; CDR3aa: CASREGAGEAFF
d_gene: TRBD2; abundance: -; j_gene: TRBJ2-5; v_gene: TRBV9; CDR3nt: TGTGCCAGCAGCGTAGCCCCCTTAGCGGGGGGTCTTGAGACCCAGTACTTC; CDR3aa: CASSVAPLAGGLETQYF
d_gene: -; abundance: few; j_gene: TRBJ1-2; v_gene: TRBV6-5; CDR3nt: TGTGCCAGCAGTTGGGGGGAGGCCGGGCTAGGTGGCTACACCTTC; CDR3aa: CASSWGEAGLGGYTF
d_gene: TRBD1; abundance: -; j_gene: TRBJ2-7; v_gene: TRBV7-2; CDR3nt: TGTGCCAGCAGCTTAGTTGTCGGACAGGCACCCTACGAGCAGTACTTC; CDR3aa: CASSLVVGQAPYEQYF
d_gene: TRBD1; abundance: few; j_gene: TRBJ1-6; v_gene: TRBV4-2; CDR3nt: TGTGCCAGCAGCCACCGCGGACAGGGAGAAGCCCTCCACTTT; CDR3aa: CASSHRGQGEALHF
d_gene: TRBD2; abundance: -; j_gene: TRBJ2-1; v_gene: TRBV7-3; CDR3nt: TGTGCCAGCAGCTGGATAGCGGGGGGTTCTTACAATGAGCAGTTCTTC; CDR3aa: CASSWIAGGSYNEQFF
d_gene: -; abundance: -; j_gene: TRBJ2-5; v_gene: TRBV10-2; CDR3nt: TGCGCCAGCAGTGAGAACGGGGTGAGAGAGACCCAGTACTTC; CDR3aa: CASSENGVRETQYF
d_gene: -; abundance: -; j_gene: TRBJ1-1; v_gene: TRBV15; CDR3nt: TGTGCCACCACGGAGGGGATGAGCACTGAAGCTTTCTTT; CDR3aa: CATTEGMSTEAFF
d_gene: TRBD2; abundance: few; j_gene: TRBJ2-5; v_gene: TRBV10-3; CDR3nt: TGTGCCATCAGTGACCCTTTAGCGGGGAAAGAGACCCAGTACTTC; CDR3aa: CAISDPLAGKETQYF
d_gene: TRBD1; abundance: -; j_gene: TRBJ1-1; v_gene: TRBV4-2; CDR3nt: TGTGCCAGCAGCCACCCCCCGGACAGGAGGACTGAAGCTTTCTTT; CDR3aa: CASSHPPDRRTEAFF
d_gene: TRBD1; abundance: -; j_gene: TRBJ2-6; v_gene: TRBV18; CDR3nt: TGTGCCAGCTCACCACGAGGAGGCAGGGGGACCTCTGGGGCCAACGTCCTGACTTTC; CDR3aa: CASSPRGGRGTSGANVLTF
d_gene: TRBD1; abundance: few; j_gene: TRBJ1-1; v_gene: TRBV29-1; CDR3nt: TGCAGCGTGGGACAGGGGTATACTGAAGCTTTCTTT; CDR3aa: CSVGQGYTEAFF
d_gene: TRBD1; abundance: -; j_gene: TRBJ2-7; v_gene: TRBV4-1; CDR3nt: TGCGCCAGCAGCCAAGAAGGGACAGCCCTTTACGAGCAGTACTTC; CDR3aa: CASSQEGTALYEQYF
d_gene: TRBD2; abundance: -; j_gene: TRBJ2-5; v_gene: TRBV4-2; CDR3nt: TGTGCCAGCAGCCAGGGACTAGCGGGGGGTTCGGAGACCCAGTACTTC; CDR3aa: CASSQGLAGGSETQYF
d_gene: -; abundance: -; j_gene: TRBJ1-5; v_gene: TRBV19; CDR3nt: TGTGCCAGTACCCCATCTGGACAGTGGCGGCAGCCCCAGCATTTT; CDR3aa: CASTPSGQWRQPQHF
d_gene: TRBD1; abundance: -; j_gene: TRBJ2-7; v_gene: TRBV12-5; CDR3nt: TGTGCTAGTGGTTTCCGGACAGGGGCAGGGTACGAGCAGTACTTC; CDR3aa: CASGFRTGAGYEQYF
d_gene: TRBD1; abundance: -; j_gene: TRBJ1-2; v_gene: TRBV9; CDR3nt: TGTGCCAGCAGCGCCCGGACAGGGGACAACTATGGCTACACCTTC; CDR3aa: CASSARTGDNYGYTF
d_gene: TRBD1; abundance: -; j_gene: TRBJ1-1; v_gene: TRBV6-5; CDR3nt: TGTGCCAGCAGTTACTCGCGGACAGGGAGAGTAGAAGCTTTCTTT; CDR3aa: CASSYSRTGRVEAFF
d_gene: TRBD1; abundance: once; j_gene: TRBJ1-6; v_gene: TRBV7-2; CDR3nt: TGTGCCAGCAGCTCCCGGACAGGGTTTAGCTCCTATAATTCACCCCTCCACTTT; CDR3aa: CASSSRTGFSSYNSPLHF
d_gene: -; abundance: -; j_gene: TRBJ2-1; v_gene: TRBV25-1; CDR3nt: TGTGCCAGCAGTGTACCGGGACAAAACAATGAGCAGTTCTTC; CDR3aa: CASSVPGQNNEQFF
d_gene: -; abundance: -; j_gene: TRBJ1-6; v_gene: TRBV6-5; CDR3nt: TGTGCCAGCAGACAGGGTCTCTCGAATAATTCACCCCTCCACTTT; CDR3aa: CASRQGLSNNSPLHF
d_gene: -; abundance: -; j_gene: TRBJ2-3; v_gene: TRBV14; CDR3nt: TGTGCCAGCAGCCCTCTTCGGGCAGGGGCAGATACGCAGTATTTT; CDR3aa: CASSPLRAGADTQYF
d_gene: -; abundance: -; j_gene: TRBJ1-4; v_gene: TRBV11-2; CDR3nt: TGTGCCAGCAGCTCCCTCCCGGGACTTAATGAAAAACTGTTTTTT; CDR3aa: CASSSLPGLNEKLFF
d_gene: -; abundance: -; j_gene: TRBJ1-6; v_gene: TRBV5-7; CDR3nt: TGTGCCAGCAGTCGAGCTCCCCAGGGCGATAATTCACCCCTCCACTTT; CDR3aa: CASSRAPQGDNSPLHF
d_gene: TRBD1; abundance: once; j_gene: TRBJ2-1; v_gene: TRBV4-3; CDR3nt: TGCGCCAGCAGCCAAGAGGACCGAGGGACAGGGGTCAATGAGCAGTTCTTC; CDR3aa: CASSQEDRGTGVNEQFF
d_gene: TRBD1; abundance: -; j_gene: TRBJ2-2; v_gene: TRBV4-3; CDR3nt: TGCGCCAGCAGCGTCGGGACAGGGGTTTCGGGGTACACCGGGGAGCTGTTTTTT; CDR3aa: CASSVGTGVSGYTGELFF
d_gene: -; abundance: -; j_gene: TRBJ2-5; v_gene: TRBV5-5; CDR3nt: TGTGCCAGCAGCTTGTGGCAGCTTACGACTGGAGAGACCCAGTACTTC; CDR3aa: CASSLWQLTTGETQYF
d_gene: -; abundance: -; j_gene: TRBJ2-7; v_gene: TRBV28; CDR3nt: TGTGCCAGCAGTTTATCGATAGCCGGTACCTACGAGCAGTACTTC; CDR3aa: CASSLSIAGTYEQYF
d_gene: -; abundance: once; j_gene: TRBJ2-7; v_gene: TRBV12-5; CDR3nt: TGTGCTAGTGGTTTGGTACCGGGCAGGGGTGCAATCTACGAGCAGTACTTC; CDR3aa: CASGLVPGRGAIYEQYF
d_gene: TRBD2; abundance: -; j_gene: TRBJ2-5; v_gene: TRBV2; CDR3nt: TGTGCCAGCAGTTATCCTAGCGGGGGATCCCAAGAGACCCAGTACTTC; CDR3aa: CASSYPSGGSQETQYF
d_gene: TRBD1; abundance: -; j_gene: TRBJ1-4; v_gene: TRBV29-1; CDR3nt: TGCAGCGTTGAGCTTTGGGGGACAGGGGAAAAACTGTTTTTT; CDR3aa: CSVELWGTGEKLFF
d_gene: -; abundance: -; j_gene: TRBJ1-4; v_gene: TRBV27; CDR3nt: TGTGCCAGCAGTAATAACAGGGATGAAAAACTGTTTTTT; CDR3aa: CASSNNRDEKLFF
d_gene: -; abundance: -; j_gene: TRBJ2-7; v_gene: TRBV7-2; CDR3nt: TGTGCCAGCAGCTTATCACCAGGTACTCTGGGCGAGCAGTACTTC; CDR3aa: CASSLSPGTLGEQYF
d_gene: -; abundance: -; j_gene: TRBJ1-3; v_gene: TRBV6-1; CDR3nt: TGTGCCAGCAGTGACCACACAGGGAAACCCTCCACTGGAAACACCATATATTTT; CDR3aa: CASSDHTGKPSTGNTIYF
d_gene: -; abundance: -; j_gene: TRBJ2-2; v_gene: TRBV5-1; CDR3nt: TGCGCCAGCAGCTTGCGCGGGACGAACACCGGGGAGCTGTTTTTT; CDR3aa: CASSLRGTNTGELFF
d_gene: -; abundance: -; j_gene: TRBJ1-1; v_gene: TRBV9; CDR3nt: TGTGCCAGCAGCGTAGCTGACAGCAACACTGAAGCTTTCTTT; CDR3aa: CASSVADSNTEAFF
d_gene: -; abundance: -; j_gene: TRBJ2-2; v_gene: TRBV27; CDR3nt: TGTGCCAGCAGACCGTCAGGGCGTGTAAACACCGGGGAGCTGTTTTTT; CDR3aa: CASRPSGRVNTGELFF
d_gene: -; abundance: -; j_gene: TRBJ2-1; v_gene: TRBV9; CDR3nt: TGTGCCAGCAGCAAAGGCCCGGGTGGTAGCCATGAGCAGTTCTTC; CDR3aa: CASSKGPGGSHEQFF
d_gene: -; abundance: few; j_gene: TRBJ2-7; v_gene: TRBV14; CDR3nt: TGTGCCAGCAGCCCGGACTCCCTAGGCACCTACGAGCAGTACTTC; CDR3aa: CASSPDSLGTYEQYF
d_gene: -; abundance: -; j_gene: TRBJ1-2; v_gene: TRBV4-3; CDR3nt: TGCGCCAGCAGCCAAGATGGCGGGGCGGGGTATGGCTACACCTTC; CDR3aa: CASSQDGGAGYGYTF
d_gene: TRBD2; abundance: -; j_gene: TRBJ2-7; v_gene: TRBV5-6; CDR3nt: TGTGCCAGCAGGTCCGAATGGACTAGCGTTGAGCAGTACTTC; CDR3aa: CASRSEWTSVEQYF
d_gene: TRBD1; abundance: -; j_gene: TRBJ1-6; v_gene: TRBV11-3; CDR3nt: TGTGCCAGCAGCTTAGGCGGACAGGGTAATTCACCCCTCCACTTT; CDR3aa: CASSLGGQGNSPLHF
d_gene: -; abundance: -; j_gene: TRBJ1-1; v_gene: TRBV4-3; CDR3nt: TGCGCCAGCAGCCTCAACAGGGAGGGGTACACTGAAGCTTTCTTT; CDR3aa: CASSLNREGYTEAFF
d_gene: TRBD1; abundance: -; j_gene: TRBJ2-7; v_gene: TRBV5-6; CDR3nt: TGTGCCAGCAGCTCCGGGACAGGGGGCGCGAGGGGCTACGAGCAGTACTTC; CDR3aa: CASSSGTGGARGYEQYF
d_gene: -; abundance: -; j_gene: TRBJ2-2; v_gene: TRBV7-2; CDR3nt: TGTGCCAGCAGCTTATCCCCGGGGGGCCACACCGGGGAGCTGTTTTTT; CDR3aa: CASSLSPGGHTGELFF
d_gene: TRBD2; abundance: -; j_gene: TRBJ2-7; v_gene: TRBV28; CDR3nt: TGTGCCAGCAGTTCAAGCGGGGGTCTCTCCTACGAGCAGTACTTC; CDR3aa: CASSSSGGLSYEQYF
d_gene: TRBD1; abundance: -; j_gene: TRBJ1-2; v_gene: TRBV28; CDR3nt: TGTGCCAGCAGCCAGGGGGCCACTGGCTATGGCTACACCTTC; CDR3aa: CASSQGATGYGYTF
d_gene: TRBD1; abundance: few; j_gene: TRBJ2-7; v_gene: TRBV6-5; CDR3nt: TGTGCCAGCACAACCAGGGACAGGGGATACGAGCAGTACTTC; CDR3aa: CASTTRDRGYEQYF
d_gene: TRBD1; abundance: -; j_gene: TRBJ2-7; v_gene: TRBV4-3; CDR3nt: TGCGCCAGCAGCCAAGAAGGAGGTTCGGGACAGGGGTACGAGCAGTACTTC; CDR3aa: CASSQEGGSGQGYEQYF
d_gene: TRBD2; abundance: -; j_gene: TRBJ2-1; v_gene: TRBV19; CDR3nt: TGTGCCAGTAGGGGGGGGACTAGCGGGTACAATGAGCAGTTCTTC; CDR3aa: CASRGGTSGYNEQFF
d_gene: -; abundance: -; j_gene: TRBJ1-1; v_gene: TRBV27; CDR3nt: TGTGCCAGCAGTTTATACGGAGCTGCGAACACTGAAGCTTTCTTT; CDR3aa: CASSLYGAANTEAFF
d_gene: TRBD1; abundance: -; j_gene: TRBJ1-6; v_gene: TRBV30; CDR3nt: TGTGCCTGGAAGTTACAGGGGGTCTTCTATAATTCACCCCTCCACTTT; CDR3aa: CAWKLQGVFYNSPLHF
d_gene: TRBD1; abundance: -; j_gene: TRBJ1-1; v_gene: TRBV7-2; CDR3nt: TGTGCCAGCAGCTCTAACAGGGGGGGAGCTTTCTTT; CDR3aa: CASSSNRGGAFF